These 19 T cell receptor beta chains were all obtained from the same sample, sequenced in a study of identical twins. TCRdb called the 5' RACE reads again in MiXCR, with one record for every CDR3 protein. This table holds roughly 230,000 distinct CDR3 sequences, around 8.3% found once. The sample also formed part of further work on yellow fever vaccine responses in identical twins.

Sequences were obtained from CD8+ T cells sorted from blood. Every receptor here comes from a woman aged 18-29 years in good health.

This clonotype was observed many times. CDR3 loop: CASSQRGLADYEQYF. CDR3 nucleotides: TGCGCCAGCAGCCAGAGGGGACTAGCGGATTACGAGCAGTACTTC. J is TRBJ2-7 and V is TRBV4-1, with TRBD2 identical over 11 bases. The V and J ends lost 3 bases and 4 bases, in that order; junction bases with no gene match: 5. This CDR3 contains 15 residues. CDR1 and CDR2 from the germline V gene are MGHRA and YSYEKL.

In its sample, this clonotype was seen a few times. The V and J genes are TRBV7-9 and TRBJ2-2; D not certain. This CDR3 spans 14 amino acids. CDR1 and CDR2 (germline): SEHNR, FQNEAQ (reference sequence). V dropped 5 bases and J dropped 3 bases, with 10 bases sitting between them. DNA for the CDR3: TGTGCCAGCAGCGGAGCCCGCGACACCGGGGAGCTGTTTTTT. Amino acids: CASSGARDTGELFF.

This clonotype was detected a few times. The chain recombines TRBV5-6 with TRBJ2-7; 12 nucleotides agree with TRBD2. CDR1 is SGHDT, CDR2 YYEEEE, per germline. J lost 3 bases, V lost 4 bases, and 8 bases had no gene match. The CDR3 sequence is 16 residues long. The CDR3 spells CASSPGRGLAGYEQYF. As DNA, the CDR3 is TGTGCCAGCAGCCCCGGGAGGGGACTAGCGGGCTACGAGCAGTACTTC.

The genes are TRBV20-1 and TRBJ2-2, with 8 nucleotides matching TRBD2. The CDR3 is 20 amino acids. CDR1 is DFQATT, CDR2 SNEGSKA, per germline (reference sequence). Unmatched junction bases numbered 16, after V lost 0 bases and J lost 1 base. CDR3 protein: CSARDCSSGDYLLNTGELFF. For the CDR3, the DNA is TGCAGTGCTAGAGATTGTAGTAGCGGGGATTACCTTTTGAACACCGGGGAGCTGTTTTTT.

This clonotype was seen ten or more times. J is TRBJ2-7 and V is TRBV6-2 or TRBV6-3, with 7 bases matching TRBD1. Germline trimming cut 7 bases from V and 3 bases from J; bases unmatched to any gene: 15. This CDR3 has 16 residues. Germline lookup yields CDR1 MNHEY and CDR2 SVGEGT. The CDR3 bases are TGTGCCAGCAACGCTTATCGGGACAGTGATATCTACGAGCAGTACTTC. Translation gives CASNAYRDSDIYEQYF.

This clonotype occurred a few times. The CDR3 DNA is TGTGCCTGCCCTGGGAATTACAATGAGCAGTTCTTC. Protein sequence: CACPGNYNEQFF. This chain connects TRBV30 to TRBJ2-1; D not resolved. CDR1 and CDR2 from the germline V gene are GTSNPN and SVGIG (reference sequence). The V end lost 6 bases, the J end lost 4 bases, and 10 bases lay between the germline ends. The CDR3 runs 12 residues.

This clonotype turned up a few times. This chain links TRBV28 with TRBJ2-5; 7 bases map to TRBD2. There are 13 residues in the CDR3. J gave up 3 bases and V 6 bases, and 4 bases lay outside the gene matches. Germline V CDR1 and CDR2: MDHEN, SYDVKM. CDR3 DNA sequence: TGTGCCAGCAGGAAGAGCGGGGAAGAGACCCAGTACTTC. Encoded protein: CASRKSGEETQYF.

To note about this clonotype: A much larger clone differs from this one at a single base, so this may be a read error. The chain carries TRBV14 and TRBJ2-1; 7 nucleotides agree with TRBD2. Germline loops: CDR1 SGHDN, CDR2 FVKESK. V gave up 0 bases and J gave up 10 bases; unmatched junction bases: 9. The CDR3 covers 15 residues. The CDR3 region has the DNA TGTGCCAGCAGCCAAGATTACGGACTAGATGGCGAGCAGTTCTTC. This sequence encodes CASSQDYGLDGEQFF.

The rearrangement links TRBV6-1 to TRBJ1-2, with 8 positions matching TRBD1. Germline V gives CDR1 MNHNS, CDR2 SASEGT. V lost 2 bases and J lost 4; bases outside the gene matches: 6. CDR3 length: 15 amino acids. CDR3 protein: CASSESQGALYGYTF. The DNA of the CDR3 is TGTGCCAGCAGTGAATCGCAGGGGGCCCTCTATGGCTACACCTTC.

In its sample, this clonotype was seen many times. The chain uses TRBV29-1 and TRBJ2-2; no reliable D call. V was shortened by 5 bases and J by 0 bases, with 13 bases between the two germline ends. The CDR3 sequence is 15 residues long. Germline V gene sequence: CDR1 SQVTM, CDR2 ANQGSEA. The CDR3 DNA sequence: TGCAGCGTTCATGAGGTCGGATCGAACACCGGGGAGCTGTTTTTT. Encoded protein: CSVHEVGSNTGELFF.

The chain employs TRBV21-1 and TRBJ1-4; whether TRBD1, the table's D call, matches the DNA was not checked. TRBV21-1 represents a pseudogene. The CDR3 has 15 residues. The CDR3 DNA reads as TGTGCCAGCCGCGGGTGTGGGGCGCGGAATGAAAAACTGTTTTTT. Protein product: CASRGCGARNEKLFF.

The chain employs TRBV7-2 and TRBJ2-7; no firm D call. The germline V gene encodes CDR1 SGHTA and CDR2 FQGNSA. Trimming took 4 bases from V and 2 from J, leaving 3 bases between them. The CDR3 loop spans 11 amino acids. Here the CDR3 reads CASSYAYEQYF. CDR3 sequence (DNA): TGTGCCAGCAGCTATGCCTACGAGCAGTACTTC.

The chain uses TRBV7-9 and TRBJ2-2; TRBD1 matches 7 bases. The length of the CDR3 is 15 residues. The trim removed 5 bases at V and 6 bases at J, leaving 9 bases unmatched. In germline, CDR1 is SEHNR, CDR2 FQNEAQ (reference sequence). The DNA of the CDR3 is TGTGCCAGCAGCACTCCTTCGACAGGGTCCGGGGAGCTGTTTTTT. Its translation: CASSTPSTGSGELFF. The entire variable domain, with the rest obtained from reference TRBV7-9 and TRBJ2-2, is as follows: DTGVSQNPRHKITKRGQNVTFRCDPISEHNRLYWYRQTLGQGPEFLTYFQNEAQLEKSRLLSDRFSAERPKGSFSTLEIQRTEQGDSAMYLCASSTPSTGSGELFFGEGSRLTVL.

This chain uses TRBV20-1 with TRBJ2-7, with 7 bases fitting TRBD1. Trimming at V came to 6 bases and at J to 0 bases, leaving 11 bases not matched to a gene. The CDR3 covers 15 residues. CDR1 and CDR2 from the germline V gene are DFQATT and SNEGSKA (reference sequence). CDR3 protein: CSATTTTGISYEQYF. In DNA, the CDR3 is TGCAGTGCCACTACAACGACAGGGATCTCCTACGAGCAGTACTTC.

This clonotype was counted a few times. This sequence joins TRBV6-5 and TRBJ2-1; TRBD2 agrees at 13 bases. V dropped 0 bases and J dropped 6; count of bases not matched to a gene: 8. Per the germline V gene, CDR1 is MNHEY and CDR2 is SVGAGI. CDR3 size: 18 residues. CDR3 sequence (DNA): TGTGCCAGCAGTTACTCGCCCCGACTAGCGGGAGGCCGCAATGAGCAGTTCTTC. It specifies CASSYSPRLAGGRNEQFF.

This clonotype came up a few times. The V gene is TRBV12-3 or TRBV12-4, the J gene TRBJ2-7; 10 bases fit TRBD2. V lost 4 bases, J lost 2 bases, and 2 bases stayed unmatched. This CDR3 is built from 14 residues. CDR3 DNA: TGTGCCAGCAGTTCCGGGACTAGCGCCTACGAGCAGTACTTC. It encodes CASSSGTSAYEQYF.

This clonotype was recorded many times. The chain combines TRBV20-1 with TRBJ2-1; the D is unclear. In germline, CDR1 is DFQATT, CDR2 SNEGSKA (reference sequence). V dropped 0 bases and J dropped 0 bases, with 12 bases sitting between them. The CDR3 spans 16 residues. The CDR3 DNA reads as TGCAGTGCTAGAGACCTCTTAGATAGCTCCTACAATGAGCAGTTCTTC. The encoded protein is CSARDLLDSSYNEQFF.

The sample holds a few counts of this clonotype. V gene TRBV24-1 combines with J gene TRBJ2-1; D call uncertain. Per germline, CDR1 KGHDR and CDR2 SFDVKD. Trimming took 3 bases from V and 2 from J, leaving 13 bases between them. The CDR3 covers 16 residues. The DNA of the CDR3 is TGTGCCACCAGTGATAAAGACACCACCCCCTACAATGAGCAGTTCTTC. This translates into CATSDKDTTPYNEQFF.

This clonotype appeared a few times. This rearrangement joins TRBV20-1 to TRBJ2-1; tentative D call: TRBD2 (5 bases). Germline-derived CDR1 and CDR2 are DFQATT and SNEGSKA (reference sequence). Trimming left V 0 bases short and J 0 bases short, with 12 bases between. The CDR3 is made up of 16 amino acids. The CDR3 is CSARDLKGSSYNEQFF. As DNA, the CDR3 is TGCAGTGCTAGAGATCTTAAAGGGAGCTCCTACAATGAGCAGTTCTTC.